This is a list of T cell receptor beta chains from one sample in a study of CD8 T cells in ankylosing spondylitis. TCRdb fed the 5' RACE reads into MiXCR, producing one record per CDR3 protein. The sample has about 240,000 distinct CDR3 sequences; about 10% are singletons. The sequenced material came from blood, either unsorted or a sorted T cell fraction (not recorded which). The receptors were gathered from a male donor with ankylosing spondylitis or in good health (not recorded which). Each CDR3 is given with its conserved first and last residue. The D gene is left open where the match is weak. Expanded clones are given a class, and other clones once, few, many or no size at all.

TRBJ2-1 TRBD1 TRBV7-2 . CASSPRQGGYNEQFF TGTGCCAGCAGCCCCCGACAGGGCGGCTACAATGAGCAGTTCTTC
TRBJ2-5 . TRBV7-2 . CASSLGWTAQETQYF TGTGCCAGCAGCTTGGGCTGGACAGCCCAAGAGACCCAGTACTTC
TRBJ1-2 TRBD1 TRBV20-1 many CTTRRQGGLRGYTF TGCACAACCCGAAGACAGGGAGGTTTGAGGGGCTACACCTTC
TRBJ1-3 . TRBV4-1 once CASSPYGTGGGTIYF TGCGCCAGCAGCCCATATGGAACAGGAGGGGGCACCATATATTTT
TRBJ2-1 . TRBV7-8 many CASSLSLTRLISSYNEQFF TGTGCCAGCAGCTTATCTCTTACCAGGCTAATAAGCTCCTACAATGAGCAGTTCTTC
TRBJ2-5 . TRBV4-1 . CASSQGYQETQYF TGCGCCAGCAGCCAGGGCTACCAAGAGACCCAGTACTTC
TRBJ1-2 . TRBV20-1 many CSARDRDYGYTF TGCAGTGCTAGAGACAGGGACTATGGCTACACCTTC
TRBJ2-5 . TRBV5-1 many CASSLYGGWSTQYF TGCGCCAGCAGCTTGTATGGAGGTTGGTCGACCCAGTACTTC
TRBJ1-2 . TRBV15 many CATSREGRQSNYGYTF TGTGCCACCAGCAGAGAGGGGAGACAGAGTAACTATGGCTACACCTTC
TRBJ1-1 . TRBV10-2 many CASRAGPRTEAFF TGCGCCAGCAGGGCAGGGCCTCGCACTGAAGCTTTCTTT
TRBJ1-4 . TRBV20-1 many CSAFLTGTMGEKLFF TGCAGTGCTTTCCTCACCGGGACCATGGGTGAAAAACTGTTTTTT
TRBJ1-2 . TRBV25-1 . CASSFVRGQDYGYTF TGTGCCAGCAGCTTCGTCAGGGGCCAGGACTATGGCTACACCTTC
TRBJ2-7 . TRBV7-2 many CASSSDRWSYEQYF TGTGCCAGCAGCTCCGACAGATGGTCCTACGAGCAGTACTTC
TRBJ2-6 . TRBV3-1 many CASSQGKKGYLTF TGTGCCAGCAGCCAAGGGAAAAAGGGGTACCTGACTTTC
TRBJ2-1 . TRBV4-2 many CASSRRAWEDEQFF TGTGCCAGCAGCCGTCGGGCATGGGAGGATGAGCAGTTCTTC
TRBJ1-1 . TRBV12-3/TRBV12-4 many CASSPITGLNTEAFF TGTGCCAGCAGTCCGATAACAGGGTTGAACACTGAAGCTTTCTTT
TRBJ1-4 TRBD1 TRBV27 . CASSSQRQGFGGKLFF TGTGCCAGCAGTTCCCAGCGACAGGGGTTCGGGGGAAAACTGTTTTTT